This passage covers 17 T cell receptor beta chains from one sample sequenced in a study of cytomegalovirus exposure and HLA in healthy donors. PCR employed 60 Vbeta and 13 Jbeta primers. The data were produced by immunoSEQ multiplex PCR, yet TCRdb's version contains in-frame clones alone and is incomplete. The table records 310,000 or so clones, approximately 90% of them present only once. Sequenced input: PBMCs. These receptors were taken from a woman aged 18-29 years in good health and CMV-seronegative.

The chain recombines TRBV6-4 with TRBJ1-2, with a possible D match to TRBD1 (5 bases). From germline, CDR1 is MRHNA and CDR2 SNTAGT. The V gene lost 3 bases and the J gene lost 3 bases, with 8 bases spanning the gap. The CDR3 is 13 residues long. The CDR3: CASSEGGDYGYTF. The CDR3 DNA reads TGTGCCAGCAGTGAGGGAGGGGACTATGGCTACACCTTC.

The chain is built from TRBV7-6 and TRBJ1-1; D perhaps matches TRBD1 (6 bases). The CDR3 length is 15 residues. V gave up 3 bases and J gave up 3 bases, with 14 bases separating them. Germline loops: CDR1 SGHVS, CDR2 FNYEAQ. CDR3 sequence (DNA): TGTGCCAGCAGCTTCGGGGGGGGGCGGGACACTGAAGCTTTCTTT. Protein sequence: CASSFGGGRDTEAFF.

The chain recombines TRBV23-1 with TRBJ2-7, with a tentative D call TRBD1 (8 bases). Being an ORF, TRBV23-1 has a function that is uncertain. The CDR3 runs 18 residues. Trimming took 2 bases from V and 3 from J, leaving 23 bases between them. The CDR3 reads CASSQRGDRPGRDYEQYF. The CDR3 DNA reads TGCGCCAGCAGTCAACGGGGGGACAGGCCGGGGCGGGACTACGAGCAGTACTTC.

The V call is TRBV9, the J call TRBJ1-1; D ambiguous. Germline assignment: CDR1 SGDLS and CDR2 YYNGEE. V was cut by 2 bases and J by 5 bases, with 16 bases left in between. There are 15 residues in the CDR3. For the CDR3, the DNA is TGTGCCAGCAGCGTTATGTCAGAGGGTGGTACTGAAGCTTTCTTT. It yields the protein CASSVMSEGGTEAFF. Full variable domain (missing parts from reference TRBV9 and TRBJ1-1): DSGVTQTPKHLITATGQRVTLRCSPRSGDLSVYWYQQSLDQGLQFLIQYYNGEERAKGNILERFSAQQFPDLHSELNLSSLELGDSALYFCASSVMSEGGTEAFFGQGTRLTVV.

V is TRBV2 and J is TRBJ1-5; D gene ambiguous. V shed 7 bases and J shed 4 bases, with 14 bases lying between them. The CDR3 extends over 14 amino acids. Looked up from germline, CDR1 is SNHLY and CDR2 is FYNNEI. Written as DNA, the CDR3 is TGTGCCAGCAACGGGATACTTAATAATCAGCCCCAGCATTTT. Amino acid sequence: CASNGILNNQPQHF.

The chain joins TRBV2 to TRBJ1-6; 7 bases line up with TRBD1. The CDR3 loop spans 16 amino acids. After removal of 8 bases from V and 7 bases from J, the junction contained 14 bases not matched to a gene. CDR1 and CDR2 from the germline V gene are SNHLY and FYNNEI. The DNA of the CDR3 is TGTGCCAGCTTTTTCGCCGGGACAGAGAAAAATTCACCCCTCCACTTT. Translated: CASFFAGTEKNSPLHF.

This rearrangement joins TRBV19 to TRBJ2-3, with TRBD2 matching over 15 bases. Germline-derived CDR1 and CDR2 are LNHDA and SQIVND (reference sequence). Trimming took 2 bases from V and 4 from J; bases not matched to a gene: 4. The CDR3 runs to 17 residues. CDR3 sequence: CASSISGLAGGSDTQYF. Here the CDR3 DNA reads TGTGCCAGTAGTATATCGGGACTAGCGGGGGGATCAGATACGCAGTATTTT.

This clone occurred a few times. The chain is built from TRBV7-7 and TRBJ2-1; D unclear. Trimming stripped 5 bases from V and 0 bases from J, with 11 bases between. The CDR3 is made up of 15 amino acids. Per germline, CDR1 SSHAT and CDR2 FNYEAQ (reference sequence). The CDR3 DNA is TGTGCCAGCAGCCTCCAGGTCAGCTCCTACAATGAGCAGTTCTTC. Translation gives CASSLQVSSYNEQFF.

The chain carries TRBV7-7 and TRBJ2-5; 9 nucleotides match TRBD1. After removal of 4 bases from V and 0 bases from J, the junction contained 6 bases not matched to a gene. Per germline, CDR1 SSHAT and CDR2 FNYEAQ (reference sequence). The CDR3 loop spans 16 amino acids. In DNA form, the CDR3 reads TGTGCCAGCAGCTCCCTGGGGACAGGGAACCAAGAGACCCAGTACTTC. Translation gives CASSSLGTGNQETQYF.

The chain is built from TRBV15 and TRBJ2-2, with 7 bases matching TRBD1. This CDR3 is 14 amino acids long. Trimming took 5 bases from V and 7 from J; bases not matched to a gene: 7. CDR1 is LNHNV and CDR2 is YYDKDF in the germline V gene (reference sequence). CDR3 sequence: CATSHRDSNGELFF. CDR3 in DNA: TGTGCCACCAGCCATCGGGACAGCAACGGGGAGCTGTTTTTT.

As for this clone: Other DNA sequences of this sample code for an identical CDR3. The CDR3 sequence: CASSLTTRLAGLITDTQYF. Here the CDR3 DNA reads TGTGCCAGCAGCCTAACCACAAGGCTAGCGGGGCTTATCACAGATACGCAGTATTTT. The J gene is TRBJ2-3, the V gene TRBV7-6, with TRBD2 identical over 9 bases. This CDR3 is 19 amino acids long. CDR1 is SGHVS, CDR2 FNYEAQ, per germline. The trim removed 5 bases at V and 2 bases at J, leaving 17 bases unmatched.

CDR3 bases: TGTGCCAGCAGCCAGCCCGGGACAGAATCTAACTATGGCTACACCTTC. Amino acids: CASSQPGTESNYGYTF. This rearrangement joins TRBV14 to TRBJ1-2; 7 nucleotides line up with TRBD1. Unmatched junction bases numbered 7, after V lost 3 bases and J lost 0 bases. The CDR3 has 16 residues. Per germline, CDR1 SGHDN and CDR2 FVKESK.

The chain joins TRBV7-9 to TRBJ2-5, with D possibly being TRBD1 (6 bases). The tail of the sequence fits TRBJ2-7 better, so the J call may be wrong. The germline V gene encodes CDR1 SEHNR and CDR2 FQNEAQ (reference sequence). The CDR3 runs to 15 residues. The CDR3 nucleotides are TGTGCCAGCAGCTTAACCGGGACAACCGCCTACGAGCAGTACTTC. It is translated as CASSLTGTTAYEQYF.

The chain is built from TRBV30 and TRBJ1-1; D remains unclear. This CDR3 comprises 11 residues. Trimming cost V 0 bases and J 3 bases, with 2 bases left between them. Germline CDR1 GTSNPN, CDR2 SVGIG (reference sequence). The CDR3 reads CAWSVDTEAFF. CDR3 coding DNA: TGTGCCTGGAGTGTCGACACTGAAGCTTTCTTT.

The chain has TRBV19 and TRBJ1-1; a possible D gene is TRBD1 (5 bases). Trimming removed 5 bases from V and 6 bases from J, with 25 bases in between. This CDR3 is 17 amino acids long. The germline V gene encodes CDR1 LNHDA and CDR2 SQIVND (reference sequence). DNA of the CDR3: TGTGCCAGTAGTGCCTCCCGCCGTGGGGGGGTATTGGCTGAAGCTTTCTTT. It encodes CASSASRRGGVLAEAFF.

CDR3 sequence reads: CASSFGQYNEQFF. Written as DNA, the CDR3 is TGCGCCAGCAGCTTTGGACAGTACAATGAGCAGTTCTTC. The chain uses TRBV5-1 and TRBJ2-7; D perhaps matches TRBD1 (6 bases). The end of the DNA fits TRBJ2-1 better, so the J call may be wrong. Germline values: CDR1 SGHRS, CDR2 YFSETQ. The CDR3 is made up of 13 amino acids.

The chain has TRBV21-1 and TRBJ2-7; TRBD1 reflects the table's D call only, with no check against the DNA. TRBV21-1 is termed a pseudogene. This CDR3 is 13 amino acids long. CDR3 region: CASSKAMRTGGGV. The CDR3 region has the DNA TGTGCCAGCAGCAAAGCCATGCGGACAGGGGGTGGGGTC.